One sample yielded the 12 T cell receptor beta chains listed below, sequenced in a study of vaccination effects on CD4 cells after COVID-19. The ViraFEST assay expanded antigen-specific CD4+ T cells with viral peptide pools before sequencing. Researchers isolated CD4+ T cells once about 11 days of culture had elapsed. The vaccine recipients had no prior SARS-CoV-2 infection, with negative nucleocapsid antibodies. Generated by immunoSEQ multiplex PCR, the TCRdb table keeps only in-frame clones and is missing some. The table includes tens of thousands of clones, around 62% detected once. No antigen has been assigned to these receptors. Sequencing was performed on CD4+ T cells from PBMCs cultured with HCoV-NL63 spike peptides, taken before COVID-19 vaccination. The receptors derive from a human donor who received a COVID-19 vaccine.

The V gene is TRBV7-9, the J gene TRBJ2-1; TRBD2 matches 10 bases. Germline lookup yields CDR1 SEHNR and CDR2 FQNEAQ (reference sequence). The V gene end was trimmed by 3 bases and the J gene end by 6 bases; junction bases not matched to a gene: 5. The CDR3 sequence is 15 residues long. In nucleotides, the CDR3 is TGTGCCAGCAGCTTGGAGCGGGAGGGCCGCAATGAGCAGTTCTTC. Amino acid sequence: CASSLEREGRNEQFF.

This clone was seen more than once but under ten times. This CDR3 reads CASSLDQGGTGPYNEQFF. The CDR3, as DNA: TGTGCCAGCAGCTTAGATCAGGGCGGGACAGGGCCGTACAATGAGCAGTTCTTC. This chain links TRBV11-3 with TRBJ2-1; 9 positions match TRBD1. Germline CDR1 and CDR2: SGHNT and YENEEA. Trimming took 0 bases from V and 4 from J; bases not matched to a gene: 10. The CDR3 loop spans 18 amino acids. The complete variable domain, with remaining parts taken from reference TRBV11-3 and TRBJ2-1, reads EAGVVQSPRYKIIEKKQPVAFWCNPISGHNTLYWYLQNLGQGPELLIRYENEEAVDDSQLPKDRFSAERLKGVDSTLKIQPAELGDSAVYLCASSLDQGGTGPYNEQFFGPGTRLTVL.

The rearrangement links TRBV7-8 to TRBJ1-1; no clear D gene. The germline gives CDR1 SGHVS, CDR2 FQNEAQ. The V end was cut by 1 base, the J end by 5 bases, with 5 bases between. The CDR3 runs 12 residues. This CDR3 is CASSLGETEAFF. The CDR3 nucleotides are TGTGCCAGCAGCTTAGGGGAGACTGAAGCTTTCTTT.

The CDR3 DNA reads TGTGCCAGCGGAGAGCCGGGGGAGCAGTACTTC. This codes for CASGEPGEQYF. The genes are TRBV28 and TRBJ2-7; D may be TRBD2 (5 bases). Deletions cut 8 bases from V and 7 bases from J, with 12 bases between. CDR1 is MDHEN and CDR2 is SYDVKM in the germline V gene. This CDR3 contains 11 residues.

The chain carries TRBV25-1 and TRBJ2-1, with 7 nucleotides matching TRBD2. Trimming took 4 bases from V and 4 from J; bases not matched to a gene: 7. Germline lookup yields CDR1 MGHDK and CDR2 SYGVNS. The CDR3 is made up of 15 amino acids. CDR3 protein: CASSGAGVGYNEQFF. DNA of the CDR3: TGTGCCAGCAGTGGGGCGGGAGTGGGTTACAATGAGCAGTTCTTC.

The genes are TRBV27 and TRBJ2-7, with TRBD2 matching 8 bases. Germline lookup yields CDR1 MNHEY and CDR2 SMNVEV (reference sequence). The CDR3 loop spans 13 amino acids. J lost 4 bases, V lost 6 bases, and 5 bases had no gene match. The CDR3 DNA reads TGTGCCAGCAGCCAGCGGGGGAAGTACGAGCAGTACTTC. Its protein is CASSQRGKYEQYF.

This clone was seen a handful of times. The V call is TRBV10-3, the J call TRBJ1-1, with D tentatively TRBD1 (5 bases). Trimming stripped 6 bases from V and 1 base from J, with 15 bases between. Germline V gene lookup returns CDR1 ENHRY and CDR2 SYGVKD. This CDR3 contains 15 residues. CDR3 amino acids: CAISGPQQGNTEAFF. As DNA, the CDR3 is TGTGCCATCAGCGGCCCTCAGCAGGGGAACACTGAAGCTTTCTTT.

This clone showed up just a few times. This chain uses TRBV27 with TRBJ1-5; D is unresolved. Trimming left V 5 bases short and J 7 bases short, with 18 bases between. CDR1 MNHEY and CDR2 SMNVEV come from the germline V gene (reference sequence). The CDR3 totals 15 residues. This CDR3 reads CASSPGRIPGQPQHF. In DNA form, the CDR3 reads TGTGCCAGCAGTCCCGGACGGATCCCCGGGCAGCCCCAGCATTTT.

The chain uses TRBV6-6 and TRBJ1-1; the match to TRBD1 covers 9 bases. CDR1 MNHNY and CDR2 SVGAGI come from the germline V gene (reference sequence). V lost 4 bases, J lost 0 bases, and 6 bases stayed unmatched. This CDR3 contains 16 residues. The CDR3 DNA follows: TGTGCCAGCAGTTTGGGACAGGGCACGTTGAACACTGAAGCTTTCTTT. Amino acid sequence: CASSLGQGTLNTEAFF.

By sample share, this clone is medium-sized. The chain links TRBV2 to TRBJ2-1; TRBD1 matches 8 bases. CDR3 length equals 15 residues. Germline loops: CDR1 SNHLY, CDR2 FYNNEI. V gave up 1 base and J gave up 9 bases; unmatched junction bases: 8. CDR3 nucleotides: TGTGCCAGCAGTGAAGTCCGGAGCACAGGGGGTGAGCAGTTCTTC. Protein sequence: CASSEVRSTGGEQFF.

V gene TRBV28 combines with J gene TRBJ2-7; a weak D match, TRBD2 (5 bases). V lost 4 bases and J lost 4, with 8 bases in between. This CDR3 is 12 amino acids long. Per the germline V gene, CDR1 is MDHEN and CDR2 is SYDVKM. CDR3 nucleotide sequence: TGTGCCAGCAGTTCTCCGGGGTACGAGCAGTACTTC. Residues: CASSSPGYEQYF.

The V and J genes are TRBV3-1 (or the pseudogene TRBV3-2) and TRBJ2-2, with TRBD1 matching 7 bases. Trimming at V came to 4 bases and at J to 3 bases, leaving 2 bases not matched to a gene. The CDR3 covers 14 residues. The germline V gene encodes CDR1 LGHDT and CDR2 YNNKEL (reference sequence). In nucleotides, the CDR3 is TGTGCCAGCAGCCGGGGACAGCACACCGGGGAGCTGTTTTTT. Encoded protein: CASSRGQHTGELFF.